The TCR beta chain under discussion was sequenced for a study of long-term antiretroviral therapy in people with HIV. Across the whole study: About a decade before 2015, the earliest samples were taken when ART was typically delayed. Study-wide findings and caveats: Comparison with controls showed narrower CDR3 length ranges in HIV repertoires. Clonal populations expanded prior to ART predominated within the repertoire at all time points.

Specimens held about 0.95-10 million cryopreserved PBMC prior to DNA extraction. A word on this clone: As yet, its antigen is unknown.

An immunoSEQ assay, version v3.0, was performed at survey level. The data were produced by immunoSEQ multiplex PCR, yet TCRdb's version contains in-frame clones alone and is incomplete. The table includes about 24,000 clones, 81% detected once. Losses at the gene ends were 6 bases for V and 0 bases for J; bases not matched to a gene: 2. This CDR3 has 13 amino acids. Germline V CDR1 and CDR2: MNHEY, SVGAGI. This specimen was unsorted PBMCs, taken at the start of antiretroviral therapy, before treatment. The chain is built from TRBV6-5 and TRBJ2-7, with TRBD1 identical over 7 bases. The receptor's source is a woman younger than 35 with HIV. The CDR3 DNA follows: TGTGCCAGCAGGGACAGGTACTCCTACGAGCAGTACTTC. Its translation: CASRDRYSYEQYF.